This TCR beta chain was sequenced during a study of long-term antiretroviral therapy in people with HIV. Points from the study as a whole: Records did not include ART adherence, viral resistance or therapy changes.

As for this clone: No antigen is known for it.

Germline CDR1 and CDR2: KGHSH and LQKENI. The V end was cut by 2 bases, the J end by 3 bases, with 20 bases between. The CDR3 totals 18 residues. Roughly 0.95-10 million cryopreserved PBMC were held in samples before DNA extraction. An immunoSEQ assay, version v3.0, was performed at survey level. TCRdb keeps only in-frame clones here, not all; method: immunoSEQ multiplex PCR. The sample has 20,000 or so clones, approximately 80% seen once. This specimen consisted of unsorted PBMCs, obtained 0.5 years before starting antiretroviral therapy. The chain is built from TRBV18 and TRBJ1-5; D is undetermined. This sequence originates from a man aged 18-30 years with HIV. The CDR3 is CASSPGDGGRALNQPQHF. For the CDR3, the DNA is TGTGCCAGCTCACCAGGTGATGGCGGGAGGGCCCTCAATCAGCCCCAGCATTTT.